This entry features one T cell receptor (beta chain) sequence. Antigen specificity is unknown. This entry is derived from a study of T cell responses to AZD1222 COVID-19 vaccine. The wider study: Second doses at about 4 or about 12 weeks were pooled. Points from the study as a whole: Clonal diversity was possibly underestimated, and the donors were mostly white British, with more females.

CDR3 length: 15 residues. The germline V and J ends were trimmed by 0 bases and 3 bases, with 12 bases remaining between them. Germline CDR1 SGHKS, CDR2 YYEKEE (reference sequence). Some clones are missing from TCRdb's copy, which holds only in-frame ones; the method was immunoSEQ multiplex PCR. The table shows about 160,000 clones, with 80% to 90% occurring only once. The sequence derives from an adult in good health. The sequencing here drew on peripheral blood, taken on day 0 of AZD1222 vaccination. V is TRBV5-5 and J is TRBJ1-1, with D tentatively TRBD1 (6 bases). CDR3 DNA sequence: TGTGCCAGCAGCTTGGAAGGGGGTGGGTACACTGAAGCTTTCTTT. Its translation is CASSLEGGGYTEAFF.